Below are 15 T cell receptor beta chains sequenced from a single sample in a study of neurological immune-mediated disorders. Via MiXCR, TCRdb re-called the 5' RACE reads, giving one row per CDR3 protein. The sample records approximately 85,000 distinct CDR3 sequences, 4.3% being singletons. Time point reported: longitudinal time-point 3. The source material was PBMCs. These TCRs come from a woman aged 60-75 years with multiple sclerosis.

This clonotype was seen a few times. The V and J genes are TRBV20-1 and TRBJ2-7; TRBD2 agrees at 10 bases. Germline V CDR1 and CDR2: DFQATT, SNEGSKA (reference sequence). This CDR3 comprises 15 residues. V was pared by 3 bases and J by 6 bases, with 11 bases of the junction left unmatched. The CDR3 bases are TGCAGTGCTAGGCCCCGAAGCGGGGGGGCAGCCGAGCAGTACTTC. Amino acid sequence: CSARPRSGGAAEQYF.

This clonotype has ten or more counts. The J gene is TRBJ1-1, the V gene TRBV27; 9 bases match TRBD1. The V gene's germline CDR1 is MNHEY and CDR2 SMNVEV (reference sequence). V lost 1 base to trimming and J lost 4 bases; unmatched junction nucleotides: 10. The CDR3 covers 17 residues. CDR3 protein: CASSLFGQGTGVTEAFF. In DNA, the CDR3 is TGTGCCAGCAGTTTATTCGGACAGGGGACGGGAGTCACTGAAGCTTTCTTT.

In this sample, this clonotype turned up many times. The rearrangement links TRBV12-3 or TRBV12-4 to TRBJ1-2; the D gene is possibly TRBD1 (5 bases). The CDR3 consists of 16 residues. The germline V and J ends were trimmed by 2 bases and 4 bases, with 17 bases remaining between them. DNA of the CDR3: TGTGCCAGCAGTTTAAACGGCCATCCCGGGGGCTATGGCTACACCTTC. Translating it yields CASSLNGHPGGYGYTF.

This clonotype has at least ten counts. CDR3 protein: CASSLEGTGAHEQFF. Here the CDR3 DNA reads TGTGCCAGCAGCTTAGAGGGGACAGGGGCGCATGAGCAGTTCTTC. The chain recombines TRBV11-1 with TRBJ2-1; 10 nucleotides match TRBD1. Germline-derived CDR1 and CDR2 are SGHAT and FQDESV (reference sequence). Trimming cost V 1 base and J 8 bases; bases outside gene matches: 5. This CDR3 comprises 15 residues.

At least ten counts were recorded for this clonotype. This chain uses TRBV5-6 with TRBJ2-1; no reliable D call. The CDR3 totals 11 residues. V lost 2 bases and J lost 10, with 7 bases in between. CDR1 is SGHDT and CDR2 is YYEEEE in the germline V gene. CDR3 DNA: TGTGCCAGCAGCTTAGTCGAAGAGCAGTTCTTC. The encoded protein is CASSLVEEQFF.

In its sample, this clonotype was seen many times. The chain joins TRBV5-1 to TRBJ1-1; possible D gene TRBD1, 6 bases. The V gene's germline CDR1 is SGHRS and CDR2 YFSETQ. This CDR3 spans 14 amino acids. V lost 1 base and J 3 bases, leaving 10 bases between the germline ends. CDR3 in amino acids: CASSLFRGDTEAFF. CDR3 DNA: TGCGCCAGCAGCTTGTTCAGGGGAGACACTGAAGCTTTCTTT.

This clonotype has a count of ten or more. This chain connects TRBV21-1 to TRBJ1-5; the table names TRBD1, a call not compared with the DNA. TRBV21-1 counts as a pseudogene. The CDR3 has 18 residues. This chain's CDR3 is CASSKAGQGICSNQPQHF. The CDR3 nucleotides are TGTGCCAGCAGCAAAGCCGGACAGGGGATCTGTAGCAATCAGCCCCAGCATTTT.

There are many counts of this clonotype. The rearrangement uses TRBV5-5 and TRBJ1-2, with 8 bases matching TRBD1. Germline V gene lookup returns CDR1 SGHKS and CDR2 YYEKEE (reference sequence). Trimming at V came to 1 base and at J to 2 bases, leaving 1 base not matched to a gene. There are 14 residues in the CDR3. CDR3 nucleotide sequence: TGTGCCAGCAGCTTGAACAGGGGGAACTATGGCTACACCTTC. It is translated as CASSLNRGNYGYTF. Together with reference TRBV5-5 and TRBJ1-2, the CDR3 gives the full variable domain: DAGVTQSPTHLIKTRGQQVTLRCSPISGHKSVSWYQQVLGQGPQFIFQYYEKEERGRGNFPDRFSARQFPNYSSELNVNALLLGDSALYLCASSLNRGNYGYTFGSGTRLTVV.

This clonotype was observed many times. This chain links TRBV20-1 with TRBJ2-3, with 8 bases identical to TRBD2. CDR1 and CDR2 (germline): DFQATT, SNEGSKA (reference sequence). This CDR3 is 14 amino acids long. V lost 6 bases to trimming and J lost 3 bases; unmatched junction nucleotides: 8. The CDR3 here is CSAASTGGTDTQYF. For the CDR3, the DNA is TGCAGTGCCGCCTCAACGGGGGGGACAGATACGCAGTATTTT.

This clonotype was counted many times. The rearrangement uses TRBV7-6 and TRBJ2-3; TRBD2 matches 13 bases. The CDR3 is 16 amino acids. Per germline, CDR1 SGHVS and CDR2 FNYEAQ. Trimming took 6 bases from V and 5 from J; bases not matched to a gene: 8. CDR3: CASSKTSGGALDTQYF. CDR3 DNA sequence: TGTGCCAGCAGTAAAACTAGCGGGGGGGCCCTAGATACGCAGTATTTT.

This clonotype was detected many times. The J gene is TRBJ2-3, the V gene TRBV12-3 or TRBV12-4; TRBD2 matches at 8 bases. This CDR3 contains 15 residues. V shed 4 bases and J 2 bases; nucleotides not matched to a gene: 5. The CDR3 loop is CASSSSGSFTDTQYF. The CDR3 DNA sequence: TGTGCCAGCAGTTCCAGCGGGAGCTTCACAGATACGCAGTATTTT.

This clonotype has a count of ten or more. The chain's CDR3 is CASSLGLAGPDTQYF. As DNA, the CDR3 is TGCGCCAGCAGCCTGGGACTAGCGGGGCCAGATACGCAGTATTTT. The rearrangement uses TRBV5-1 and TRBJ2-3, with 13 bases identical to TRBD2. CDR1 is SGHRS, CDR2 YFSETQ, per germline. J was trimmed by 4 bases and V by 4 bases; bases with no gene match: 3. This CDR3 region has 15 residues. The entire variable domain, with the rest obtained from reference TRBV5-1 and TRBJ2-3, is as follows: KAGVTQTPRYLIKTRGQQVTLSCSPISGHRSVSWYQQTPGQGLQFLFEYFSETQRNKGNFPGRFSGRQFSNSRSEMNVSTLELGDSALYLCASSLGLAGPDTQYFGPGTRLTVL.

This clonotype was detected ten times or more. The chain uses TRBV5-1 and TRBJ2-6; no clear D gene. The CDR3 has 15 residues. With 0 bases removed from V and 1 base from J, the gap between germline ends came to 5 bases. Looked up from germline, CDR1 is SGHRS and CDR2 is YFSETQ. The chain's CDR3 is CASSLDTSGANVLTF. The CDR3 DNA follows: TGCGCCAGCAGCTTGGACACTTCTGGGGCCAACGTCCTGACTTTC.

At least ten counts were recorded for this clonotype. CDR3 in amino acids: CASSPREGQGYYEQYF. The CDR3 DNA reads TGTGCCAGCTCACCACGGGAGGGACAGGGTTACTACGAGCAGTACTTC. V gene TRBV18 combines with J gene TRBJ2-7, with 9 bases lining up with TRBD1. The CDR3 covers 16 residues. V lost 1 base to trimming and J lost 3 bases; unmatched junction nucleotides: 7. Germline V lookup: CDR1 KGHSH, CDR2 LQKENI. The full variable domain, in which reference TRBV18 and TRBJ2-7 provide the parts outside the CDR3, is NAGVMQNPRHLVRRRGQEARLRCSPMKGHSHVYWYRQLPEEGLKFMVYLQKENIIDESGMPKERFSAEFPKEGPSILRIQQVVRGDSAAYFCASSPREGQGYYEQYFGPGTRLTVT.

This clonotype came up many times. The V gene is TRBV7-9, the J gene TRBJ2-1, with TRBD2 matching 7 bases. CDR1 is SEHNR and CDR2 is FQNEAQ in the germline V gene (reference sequence). V lost 1 base and J lost 5; bases outside the gene matches: 11. The CDR3 is 17 amino acids. Written as DNA, the CDR3 is TGTGCCAGCAGCTTAGGTCTTGGACTGGGGGGGAACAATGAGCAGTTCTTC. Its protein is CASSLGLGLGGNNEQFF. The full variable domain, rest sourced from reference TRBV7-9 and TRBJ2-1, is DTGVSQNPRHKITKRGQNVTFRCDPISEHNRLYWYRQTLGQGPEFLTYFQNEAQLEKSRLLSDRFSAERPKGSFSTLEIQRTEQGDSAMYLCASSLGLGLGGNNEQFFGPGTRLTVL.